Sequencing of this TCR beta chain was carried out in a study of T cells in Graves' hyperthyroidism and ophthalmopathy. It was RNA transcripts that yielded the amplified TCR beta CDR3 regions. HTBI primers were used for first-round RT-PCR of the TCR CDR3. TCRdb used MiXCR to reprocess the multiplex PCR reads, holding one entry per CDR3 protein. The sample includes fewer than 550,000 distinct CDR3 sequences, around a sixth of them seen just once. Findings of the study overall: Expanded thyroid clonotypes (above 0.001) were mostly also found in blood.

The J segment lost 9 bases and the V segment lost 0 bases, leaving 13 bases of the junction unmatched. The CDR3 sequence is 17 residues long. Germline V lookup: CDR1 LGHDT, CDR2 YNNKEL (reference sequence). On this clonotype: The antigen is unknown.

Patients were excluded for uncontrolled infection, other autoimmune disease, pregnancy or lactation. This clonotype was sampled from a young woman with Graves' hyperthyroidism. The chain joins TRBV3-1 to TRBJ2-1; the match to TRBD2 covers 8 bases. The sample consisted of blood. CDR3 sequence: CASSQEYSGRGNSEQFF. Here the CDR3 DNA reads TGTGCCAGCAGCCAAGAGTATTCCGGGAGGGGAAATAGTGAGCAGTTCTTC.